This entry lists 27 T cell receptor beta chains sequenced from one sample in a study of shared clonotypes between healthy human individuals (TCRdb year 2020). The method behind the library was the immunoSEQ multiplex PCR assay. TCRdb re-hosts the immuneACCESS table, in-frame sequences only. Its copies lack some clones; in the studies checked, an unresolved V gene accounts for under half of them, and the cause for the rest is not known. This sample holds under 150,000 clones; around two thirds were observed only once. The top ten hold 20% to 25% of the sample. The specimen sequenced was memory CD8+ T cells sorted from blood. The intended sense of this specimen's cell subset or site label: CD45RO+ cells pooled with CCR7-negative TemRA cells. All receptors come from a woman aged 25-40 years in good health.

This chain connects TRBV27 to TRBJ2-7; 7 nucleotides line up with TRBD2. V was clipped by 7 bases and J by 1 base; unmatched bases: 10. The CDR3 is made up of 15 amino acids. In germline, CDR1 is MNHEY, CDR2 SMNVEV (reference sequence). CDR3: CASTPGAGASYEQYF. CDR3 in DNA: TGTGCCAGCACCCCTGGGGCGGGAGCTTCCTACGAGCAGTACTTC.

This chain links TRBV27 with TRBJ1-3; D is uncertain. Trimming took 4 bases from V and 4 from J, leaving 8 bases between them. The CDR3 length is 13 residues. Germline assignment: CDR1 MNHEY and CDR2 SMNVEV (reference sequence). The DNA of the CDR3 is TGTGCCAGCAGTTCCCTCTTGGGAAACACCATATATTTT. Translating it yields CASSSLLGNTIYF.

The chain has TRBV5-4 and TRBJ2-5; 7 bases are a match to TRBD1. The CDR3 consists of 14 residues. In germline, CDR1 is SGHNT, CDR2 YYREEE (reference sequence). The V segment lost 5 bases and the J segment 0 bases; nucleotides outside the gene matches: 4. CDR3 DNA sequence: TGTGCCAGCAGTTCCGGGACAGACCAAGAGACCCAGTACTTC. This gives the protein CASSSGTDQETQYF. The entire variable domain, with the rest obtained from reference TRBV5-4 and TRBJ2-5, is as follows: ETGVTQSPTHLIKTRGQQVTLRCSSQSGHNTVSWYQQALGQGPQFIFQYYREEENGRGNFPPRFSGLQFPNYSSELNVNALELDDSALYLCASSSGTDQETQYFGPGTRLLVL.

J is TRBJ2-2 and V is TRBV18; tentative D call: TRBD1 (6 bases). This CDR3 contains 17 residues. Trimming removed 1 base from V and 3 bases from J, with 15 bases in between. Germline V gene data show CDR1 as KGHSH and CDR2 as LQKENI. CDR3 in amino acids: CASSPLQGSPYTGELFF. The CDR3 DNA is TGTGCCAGCTCACCACTACAGGGAAGTCCGTACACCGGGGAGCTGTTTTTT.

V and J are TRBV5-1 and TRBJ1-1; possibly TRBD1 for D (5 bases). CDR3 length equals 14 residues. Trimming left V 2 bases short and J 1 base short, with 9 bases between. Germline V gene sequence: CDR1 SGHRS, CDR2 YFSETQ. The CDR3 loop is CASSFLGGNTEAFF. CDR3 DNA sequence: TGCGCCAGCAGCTTTTTGGGGGGGAACACTGAAGCTTTCTTT.

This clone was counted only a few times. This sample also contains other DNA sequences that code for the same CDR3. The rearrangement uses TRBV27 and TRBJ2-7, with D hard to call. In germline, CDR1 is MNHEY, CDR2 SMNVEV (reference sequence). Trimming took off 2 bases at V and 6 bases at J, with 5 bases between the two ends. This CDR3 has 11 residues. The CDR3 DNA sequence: TGTGCCAGCAGTTTAGGCGGCGAGCAGTACTTC. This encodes CASSLGGEQYF.

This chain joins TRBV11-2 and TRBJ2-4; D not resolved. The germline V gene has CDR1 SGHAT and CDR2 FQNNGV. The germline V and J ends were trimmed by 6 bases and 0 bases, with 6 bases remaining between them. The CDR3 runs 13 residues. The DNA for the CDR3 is TGTGCCAGCAGGTCTTTAGCCAAAAACATTCAGTACTTC. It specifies CASRSLAKNIQYF.

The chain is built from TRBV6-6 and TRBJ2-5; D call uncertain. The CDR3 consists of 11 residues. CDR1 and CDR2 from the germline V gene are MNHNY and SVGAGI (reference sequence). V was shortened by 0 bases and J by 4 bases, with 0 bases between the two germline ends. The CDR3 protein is CASSYSETQYF. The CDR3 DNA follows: TGTGCCAGCAGTTACTCAGAGACCCAGTACTTC.

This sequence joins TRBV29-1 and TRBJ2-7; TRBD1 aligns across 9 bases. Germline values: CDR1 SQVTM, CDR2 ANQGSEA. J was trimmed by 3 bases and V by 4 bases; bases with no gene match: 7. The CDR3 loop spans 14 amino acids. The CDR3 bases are TGCAGCGTTGGGGGGACAGGGAAGATCTACGAGCAGTACTTC. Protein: CSVGGTGKIYEQYF.

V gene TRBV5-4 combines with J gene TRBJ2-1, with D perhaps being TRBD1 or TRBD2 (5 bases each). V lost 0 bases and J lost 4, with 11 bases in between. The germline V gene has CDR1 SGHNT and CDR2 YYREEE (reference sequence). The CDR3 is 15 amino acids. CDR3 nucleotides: TGTGCCAGCAGCTTGGCTCCGGGACCATACAATGAGCAGTTCTTC. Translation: CASSLAPGPYNEQFF.

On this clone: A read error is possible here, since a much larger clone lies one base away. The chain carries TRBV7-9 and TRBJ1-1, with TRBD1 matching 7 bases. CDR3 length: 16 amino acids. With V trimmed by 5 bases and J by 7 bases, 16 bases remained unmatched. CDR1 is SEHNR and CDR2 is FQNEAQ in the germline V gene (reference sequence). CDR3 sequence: CASSQDGGTEGNEAFF. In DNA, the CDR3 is TGTGCCAGCAGCCAAGACGGTGGGACAGAGGGCAATGAAGCTTTCTTT.

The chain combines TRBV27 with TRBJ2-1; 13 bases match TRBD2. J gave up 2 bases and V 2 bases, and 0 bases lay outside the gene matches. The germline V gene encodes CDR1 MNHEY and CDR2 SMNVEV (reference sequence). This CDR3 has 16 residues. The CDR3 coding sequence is TGTGCCAGCAGTTTAGGGACTAGCGGGACCTACAATGAGCAGTTCTTC. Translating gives CASSLGTSGTYNEQFF.

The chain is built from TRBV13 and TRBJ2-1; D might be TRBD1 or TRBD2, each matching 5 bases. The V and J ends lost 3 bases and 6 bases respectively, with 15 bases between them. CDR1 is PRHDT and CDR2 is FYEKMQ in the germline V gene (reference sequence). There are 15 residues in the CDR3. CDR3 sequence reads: CASSFGTPGVNEQFF. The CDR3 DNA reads TGTGCCAGCAGCTTCGGGACCCCTGGGGTCAATGAGCAGTTCTTC.

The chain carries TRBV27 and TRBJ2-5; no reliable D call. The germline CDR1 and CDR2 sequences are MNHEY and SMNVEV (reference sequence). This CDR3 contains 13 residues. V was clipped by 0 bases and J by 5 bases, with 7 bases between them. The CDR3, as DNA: TGTGCCAGCAGTTTATCGGGAAGCGAGACCCAGTACTTC. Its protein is CASSLSGSETQYF.

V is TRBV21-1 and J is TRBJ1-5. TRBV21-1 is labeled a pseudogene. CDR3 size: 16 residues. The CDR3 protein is CASSKWYPTSNQPQHF. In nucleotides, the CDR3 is TGTGCCAGCAGCAAGTGGTACCCCACTAGCAATCAGCCCCAGCATTTT.

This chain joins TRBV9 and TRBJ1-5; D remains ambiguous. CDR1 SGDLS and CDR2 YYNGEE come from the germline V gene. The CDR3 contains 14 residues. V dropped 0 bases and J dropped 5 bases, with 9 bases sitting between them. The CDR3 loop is CASSVGGFDQPQHF. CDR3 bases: TGTGCCAGCAGCGTAGGAGGTTTCGATCAGCCCCAGCATTTT.

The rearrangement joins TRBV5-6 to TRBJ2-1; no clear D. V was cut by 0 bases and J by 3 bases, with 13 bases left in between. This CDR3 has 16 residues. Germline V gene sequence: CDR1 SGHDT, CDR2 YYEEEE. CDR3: CASSLVSGWVYNEQFF. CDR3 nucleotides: TGTGCCAGCAGCTTGGTGTCCGGGTGGGTCTACAATGAGCAGTTCTTC.

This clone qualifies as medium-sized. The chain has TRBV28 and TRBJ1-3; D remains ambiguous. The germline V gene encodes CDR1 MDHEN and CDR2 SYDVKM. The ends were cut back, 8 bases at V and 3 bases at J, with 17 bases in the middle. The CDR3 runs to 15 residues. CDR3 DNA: TGTGCCAGCTGGGAGGGTTCGTATCTTGGAAACACCATATATTTT. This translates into CASWEGSYLGNTIYF.

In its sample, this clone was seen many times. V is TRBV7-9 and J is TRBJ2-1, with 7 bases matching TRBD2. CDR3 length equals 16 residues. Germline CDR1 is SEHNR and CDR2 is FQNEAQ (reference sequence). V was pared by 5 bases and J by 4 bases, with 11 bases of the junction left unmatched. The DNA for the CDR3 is TGTGCCAGCAGCCCCCTGGGCGGGAGCGGTTACAATGAGCAGTTCTTC. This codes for CASSPLGGSGYNEQFF. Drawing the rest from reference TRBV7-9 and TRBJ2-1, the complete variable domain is DTGVSQNPRHKITKRGQNVTFRCDPISEHNRLYWYRQTLGQGPEFLTYFQNEAQLEKSRLLSDRFSAERPKGSFSTLEIQRTEQGDSAMYLCASSPLGGSGYNEQFFGPGTRLTVL.

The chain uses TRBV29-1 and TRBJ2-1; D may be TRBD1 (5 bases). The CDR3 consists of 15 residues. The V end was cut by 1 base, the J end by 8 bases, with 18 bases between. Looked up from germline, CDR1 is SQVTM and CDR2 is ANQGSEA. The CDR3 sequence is CSVEGTNEDNDEQFF. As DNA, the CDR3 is TGCAGCGTTGAAGGGACGAATGAGGACAATGATGAGCAGTTCTTC.

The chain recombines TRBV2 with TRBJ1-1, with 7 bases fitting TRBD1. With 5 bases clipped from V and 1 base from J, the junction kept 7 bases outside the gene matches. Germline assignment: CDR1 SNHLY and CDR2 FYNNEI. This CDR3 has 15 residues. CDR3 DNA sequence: TGTGCCAGCAGTTACCCTACAGGGGCGAACACTGAAGCTTTCTTT. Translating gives CASSYPTGANTEAFF.

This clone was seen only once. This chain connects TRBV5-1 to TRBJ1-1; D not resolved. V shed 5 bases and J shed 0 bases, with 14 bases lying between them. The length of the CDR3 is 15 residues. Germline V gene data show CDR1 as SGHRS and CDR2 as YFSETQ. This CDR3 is CASRFPGGMNTEAFF. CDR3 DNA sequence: TGCGCCAGCAGGTTTCCTGGCGGGATGAACACTGAAGCTTTCTTT. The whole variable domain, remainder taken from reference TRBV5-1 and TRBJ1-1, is KAGVTQTPRYLIKTRGQQVTLSCSPISGHRSVSWYQQTPGQGLQFLFEYFSETQRNKGNFPGRFSGRQFSNSRSEMNVSTLELGDSALYLCASRFPGGMNTEAFFGQGTRLTVV.

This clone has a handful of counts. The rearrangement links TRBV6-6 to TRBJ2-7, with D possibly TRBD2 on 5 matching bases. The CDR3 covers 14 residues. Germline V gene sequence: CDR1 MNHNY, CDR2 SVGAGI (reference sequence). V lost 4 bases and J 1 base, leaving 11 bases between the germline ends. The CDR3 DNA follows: TGTGCCAGCAGTTTTGATAGCGAGTCCTACGAGCAGTACTTC. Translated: CASSFDSESYEQYF.

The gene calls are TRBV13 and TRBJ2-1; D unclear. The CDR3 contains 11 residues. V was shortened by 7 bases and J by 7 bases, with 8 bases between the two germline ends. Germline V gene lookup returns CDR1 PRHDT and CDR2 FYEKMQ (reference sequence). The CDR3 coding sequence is TGTGCCAGCACTGTGGGGAATGAGCAGTTCTTC. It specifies CASTVGNEQFF.

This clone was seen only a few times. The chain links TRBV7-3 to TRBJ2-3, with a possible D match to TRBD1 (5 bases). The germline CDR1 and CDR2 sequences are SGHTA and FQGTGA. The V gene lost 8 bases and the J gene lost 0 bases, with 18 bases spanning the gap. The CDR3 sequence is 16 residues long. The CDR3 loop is CASAEYQGVSTDTQYF. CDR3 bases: TGTGCCAGCGCCGAGTACCAAGGGGTTAGCACAGATACGCAGTATTTT.

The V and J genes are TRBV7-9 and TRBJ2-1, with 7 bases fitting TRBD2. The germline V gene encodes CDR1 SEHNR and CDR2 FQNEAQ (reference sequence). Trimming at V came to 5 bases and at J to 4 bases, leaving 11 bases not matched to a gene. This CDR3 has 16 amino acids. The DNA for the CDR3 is TGTGCCAGCAGCCCTCGAGGCGGGAGCATTTACAATGAGCAGTTCTTC. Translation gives CASSPRGGSIYNEQFF.

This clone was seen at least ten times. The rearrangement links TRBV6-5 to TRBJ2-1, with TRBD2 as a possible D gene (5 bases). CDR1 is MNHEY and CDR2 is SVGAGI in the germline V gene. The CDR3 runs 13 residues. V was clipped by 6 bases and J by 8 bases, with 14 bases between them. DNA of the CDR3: TGTGCCAGCAGCATGGGAGAGAAGGATGAGCAGTTCTTC. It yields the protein CASSMGEKDEQFF.